The source of this TCR beta chain is a study of cytomegalovirus exposure and HLA in healthy donors. For this clone: Its antigen is not identified.

Separate from the 666-subject first cohort was the roughly 130-subject validation cohort, to which the donors belonged. Trimming shortened V by 7 bases and J by 2 bases, and 12 bases separated the two germline ends. Looked up from germline, CDR1 is SQVTM and CDR2 is ANQGSEA. The CDR3 has 14 residues. Study-level results: A later analysis found first-cohort TCR clusters tended to co-occur in the 90 to 150 validation repertoires.

Assay: immunoSEQ multiplex PCR; the TCRdb copy retains only in-frame clones and omits some. Seen here are roughly 100,000 clones, approximately 86% observed once, and the top ten hold 4% to 4.5%. The rearrangement joins TRBV29-1 to TRBJ2-6; D possibly corresponds to TRBD2 (6 bases). This clonotype originated in a woman in her late teens or twenties in good health and CMV-seropositive. Sequenced input: PBMCs. The CDR3 DNA is TGCAGCGCCATGAGGAGGGCTGGGGCCAACGTCCTGACTTTC. The encoded protein is CSAMRRAGANVLTF.